This T cell receptor (beta chain) is drawn from a study of blood T cells in healthy people across ages. This clonotype was observed at least ten times. Its antigen remains unidentified. About 10 milliliters of peripheral blood were drawn from each donor. V lost 2 bases and J 1 base, leaving 9 bases between the germline ends. CDR3 length: 14 amino acids. Germline V gene sequence: CDR1 SGHRS, CDR2 YFSETQ. A second PCR of about 7 to 12 cycles used a sample-barcoded 5' primer and a J-beta primer mix. A template-switch adaptor with 12 random nucleotides tagged each cDNA molecule. TCRdb reprocessed the 5' RACE reads with MiXCR, giving one entry per CDR3 protein. The sample yields about 1.4 million distinct CDR3 sequences, around 59% seen once. Study results and limitations: Among T cells, TCR beta diversity per million cells dropped roughly linearly as age rose. It was held that the diversity estimates obtained from one million T cells were underestimates.

The chain carries TRBV5-1 and TRBJ2-5; a possible D gene is TRBD1 (6 bases). The clonotype comes from a man aged 18 to 29 in good health. Specimen: blood. The chain's CDR3 is CASSFRTVQETQYF. DNA for the CDR3: TGCGCCAGCAGCTTCAGGACAGTCCAAGAGACCCAGTACTTC.